The 9 T cell receptor beta chains in this list originate from one sample, sequenced in a study of blood T cells in healthy people across ages. Sample-barcoded 5' priming and a J-beta primer mix drove a second PCR of about 6 to 11 cycles. TCRdb called the 5' RACE reads again in MiXCR, with one record for every CDR3 protein. This table holds about 1,600,000 distinct CDR3 sequences, 42% found once. Material for sequencing was blood. All receptors derive from a woman aged 18-35 years in good health.

Here the CDR3 reads CASSDPKHRSQYF. The CDR3 DNA follows: TGTGCCAGCAGTGATCCGAAGCACCGTAGCCAGTACTTC. The chain joins TRBV25-1 to TRBJ2-7; D ambiguous. This CDR3 is built from 13 residues. The germline V gene encodes CDR1 MGHDK and CDR2 SYGVNS. V lost 3 bases and J 10 bases, leaving 16 bases between the germline ends.

V and J are TRBV2 and TRBJ1-1; the match to TRBD1 covers 8 bases. CDR1 is SNHLY and CDR2 is FYNNEI in the germline V gene. V lost 3 bases and J lost 4; bases outside the gene matches: 4. The CDR3 runs to 14 residues. In DNA form, the CDR3 reads TGTGCCAGCAGTGATACCAGGGGGCCCACTGAAGCTTTCTTT. Its protein product is CASSDTRGPTEAFF.

The J gene is TRBJ2-7, the V gene TRBV6-5; D tentatively reads TRBD1 or TRBD2 (5 bases each). The CDR3 spans 15 residues. Trimming removed 2 bases from V and 1 base from J, with 12 bases in between. Germline CDR1 and CDR2: MNHEY and SVGAGI. CDR3 sequence (DNA): TGTGCCAGCAGTTACCTTCGGGACGGATCCTACGAGCAGTACTTC. It is translated as CASSYLRDGSYEQYF.

The J gene is TRBJ2-3, the V gene TRBV7-2; D is perhaps TRBD2 (5 bases). V was clipped by 4 bases and J by 2 bases, with 13 bases between them. Germline loops: CDR1 SGHTA, CDR2 FQGNSA. The CDR3 has 15 amino acids. The CDR3 DNA is TGTGCCAGCAGCTCCTCGGGATGGTCCACAGATACGCAGTATTTT. It yields the protein CASSSSGWSTDTQYF.

This clonotype was observed a handful of times. The chain uses TRBV3-1 and TRBJ1-2; D is uncertain. This CDR3 region has 13 residues. Between the trimmed V and J ends, which lost 8 bases and 8 bases, there was a span of 18 bases. Germline V gene lookup returns CDR1 LGHDT and CDR2 YNNKEL (reference sequence). For the CDR3, the DNA is TGTGCCAGCTCTCTTGCCGGCCCGGGGGGCTACACCTTC. Amino acid sequence: CASSLAGPGGYTF.

This clonotype appeared once. The CDR3 loop reads CASSLMAAPTGELFF. The CDR3 DNA reads as TGTGCCAGCAGCTTAATGGCCGCACCCACCGGGGAGCTGTTTTTT. The rearrangement uses TRBV11-2 and TRBJ2-2; D is unresolved. V lost 2 bases to trimming and J lost 4 bases, with 11 bases between them. From germline, CDR1 is SGHAT and CDR2 FQNNGV. This CDR3 has 15 amino acids.

The chain has TRBV3-1 and TRBJ2-2, with D hard to call. There are 11 residues in the CDR3. The germline gives CDR1 LGHDT, CDR2 YNNKEL (reference sequence). Trimming took off 5 bases at V and 9 bases at J, with 7 bases between the two ends. The CDR3 coding sequence is TGTGCCAGCAGCAAGTCGAGGGAGCTGTTTTTT. Its protein is CASSKSRELFF.

The chain employs TRBV4-1 and TRBJ2-3, with 7 nucleotides matching TRBD2. Germline values: CDR1 MGHRA, CDR2 YSYEKL. J lost 3 bases, V lost 4 bases, and 13 bases had no gene match. This CDR3 is built from 17 residues. The CDR3 DNA reads as TGCGCCAGCAGCCGTTCTAGCGGCCCGGGAAGTACAGATACGCAGTATTTT. Translation gives CASSRSSGPGSTDTQYF.

This chain joins TRBV2 and TRBJ2-3, with D maybe TRBD1 (5 bases). V was pared by 7 bases and J by 0 bases, with 11 bases between. Germline-derived CDR1 and CDR2 are SNHLY and FYNNEI. The CDR3 is 14 residues long. In DNA, the CDR3 is TGTGCCAGCACAGGGTACGGGAGCACAGATACGCAGTATTTT. Amino acid sequence: CASTGYGSTDTQYF.